The 8 T cell receptor beta chains reported below all come from one sample, sequenced in a study of post-analysis software for immune sequencing data. Whole-study findings and limits: Patients had higher frequencies than controls of about 5 TRBV segments, including TRBV5-6, TRBV5-1 and TRBV20-1.

Tagging with unique molecular identifiers was a feature of the TCR beta cDNA libraries. Using its own MiXCR run on the PCR reads, TCRdb lists one record per CDR3 protein. The sample holds about 380,000 distinct CDR3 sequences; less than 35% are singletons and the top ten take 13%. The antigens these receptors bind are not known. Sequences were obtained from blood. The receptors shown here come from a girl aged 5 to 17 with multiple sclerosis.

This clonotype appeared many times. The V gene is TRBV12-3 or TRBV12-4, the J gene TRBJ1-5; TRBD1 might be the D (5 bases). The CDR3 length is 13 residues. The ends were cut back, 3 bases at V and 7 bases at J, with 10 bases in the middle. The CDR3 DNA sequence: TGTGCCAGCAGTTTGGGCAGGGAACAGCCCCAGCATTTT. Protein: CASSLGREQPQHF.

In this sample, this clonotype turned up a few times. The rearrangement links TRBV6-1 to TRBJ2-7; D is unresolved. Germline lookup yields CDR1 MNHNS and CDR2 SASEGT. With 2 bases removed from V and 12 bases from J, the gap between germline ends came to 14 bases. This CDR3 has 12 residues. Here the CDR3 reads CASSESRLPRYF. In DNA, the CDR3 is TGTGCCAGCAGTGAATCTCGGCTACCACGGTACTTC.

CDR3 protein: CASSLVPGTGAYEQYF. DNA for the CDR3: TGCGCCAGCAGCTTGGTCCCCGGGACAGGGGCCTACGAGCAGTACTTC. The rearrangement joins TRBV5-1 to TRBJ2-7; 10 bases are shared with TRBD1. The CDR3 is 16 amino acids. J gave up 2 bases and V 0 bases, and 5 bases lay outside the gene matches. From germline, CDR1 is SGHRS and CDR2 YFSETQ.

As concerns this clonotype: The junction and the germline gene differ at one end; a read error may be behind it. This sequence joins TRBV20-1 and TRBJ2-2; D could derive from TRBD1 or TRBD2 (5 bases each). This CDR3 comprises 15 residues. Germline CDR1 reads DFQATT; CDR2 reads SNEGSKA (reference sequence). The CDR3, as DNA: TGCAGTGCTAGAGAGTGGCAGGGAAACACCGGGGAGCGGTTTTTT. Its protein product is CSAREWQGNTGERFF.

This clonotype appeared many times. This chain joins TRBV20-1 and TRBJ2-7, with D maybe TRBD2 (6 bases). Germline values: CDR1 DFQATT, CDR2 SNEGSKA (reference sequence). This CDR3 has 12 residues. Trimming removed 4 bases from V and 5 bases from J, with 12 bases in between. DNA of the CDR3: TGCAGTGCTAATGGAGGGGACCACGAGCAGTACTTC. Its protein product is CSANGGDHEQYF.

As concerns this clonotype: One junction end does not reproduce the germline sequence, and a read error may be involved. The chain recombines TRBV7-2 with TRBJ2-5; no firm D call. Germline CDR1 and CDR2: SGHTA and FQGNSA. The CDR3 loop spans 14 amino acids. The CDR3 DNA reads TGTGCCAGCAGCTTAGCGCAAAGGGTAGAGACCCGGTACTTC. The encoded protein is CASSLAQRVETRYF.

This chain links TRBV5-1 with TRBJ2-7, with D possibly being TRBD2 (7 bases). Trimming stripped 5 bases from V and 3 bases from J, with 15 bases between. The CDR3 extends over 14 amino acids. Germline V gives CDR1 SGHRS, CDR2 YFSETQ. CDR3 residues: CASSGAGAYYEQYF. CDR3 bases: TGCGCCAGCAGTGGGGCGGGGGCATACTACGAGCAGTACTTC.

In its sample, this clonotype was seen a few times. The gene calls are TRBV12-3 or TRBV12-4 and TRBJ2-1; the match to TRBD2 covers 10 bases. The trim removed 5 bases at V and 6 bases at J, leaving 1 base unmatched. The CDR3 loop spans 13 amino acids. CDR3 sequence: CASSASGGNEQFF. As DNA, the CDR3 is TGTGCCAGCAGTGCTAGCGGGGGCAATGAGCAGTTCTTC.